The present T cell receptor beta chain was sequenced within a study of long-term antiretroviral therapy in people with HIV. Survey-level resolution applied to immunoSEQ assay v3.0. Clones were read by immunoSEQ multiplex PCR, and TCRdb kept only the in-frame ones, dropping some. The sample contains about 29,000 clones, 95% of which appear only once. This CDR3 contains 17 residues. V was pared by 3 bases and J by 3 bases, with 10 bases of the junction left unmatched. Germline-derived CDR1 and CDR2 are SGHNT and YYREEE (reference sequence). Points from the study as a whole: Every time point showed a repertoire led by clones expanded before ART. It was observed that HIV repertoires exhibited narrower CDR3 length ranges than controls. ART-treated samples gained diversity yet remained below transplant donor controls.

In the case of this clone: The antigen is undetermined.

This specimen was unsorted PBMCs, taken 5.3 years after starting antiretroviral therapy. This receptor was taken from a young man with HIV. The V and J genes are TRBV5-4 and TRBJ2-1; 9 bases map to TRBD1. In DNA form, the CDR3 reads TGTGCCAGCAGCTCATCCTTGGACAGGGGATTCTACAATGAGCAGTTCTTC. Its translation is CASSSSLDRGFYNEQFF. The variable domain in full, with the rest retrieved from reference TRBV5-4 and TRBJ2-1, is ETGVTQSPTHLIKTRGQQVTLRCSSQSGHNTVSWYQQALGQGPQFIFQYYREEENGRGNFPPRFSGLQFPNYSSELNVNALELDDSALYLCASSSSLDRGFYNEQFFGPGTRLTVL.